Sequencing of this T cell receptor beta chain was carried out in a study of Ad26.COV2.S vaccination and SARS-CoV-2 variants. In the study overall: Participants got Ad26.COV2.S intramuscularly, once or twice 56 days apart. Study results and limitations: Placebo recipients showed lower spike-specific TCR breadth than vaccinees. Quantification of TCR breadth and depth may have yielded underestimates of total T cell responses.

The data were produced by immunoSEQ multiplex PCR, yet TCRdb's version contains in-frame clones alone and is incomplete. In the table there are about 320,000 clones, 85% to 90% of which are singletons. A word on this clone: Its antigen remains unknown.

Sample treatment: roughly 20 received Ad26.COV2.S at low or high dose, single or two shots; several received placebo; per-sample allocation not given. All samples were drawn on day 63, counting from the first vaccine or placebo injection. The sequence derives from a person between 18 and 65 years old who received the Ad26.COV2.S COVID-19 vaccine or a placebo. Sequencing used peripheral blood, obtained in a trial of Ad26.COV2.S vaccine versus placebo.

The CDR3 DNA sequence: TGTGCCAGCAGCCCCCGGGACTCGATTTACACAGATACGCAGTATTTT. Translating it yields CASSPRDSIYTDTQYF. The rearrangement joins TRBV7-3 to TRBJ2-3, with a weak D call TRBD2 (6 bases). The CDR3 consists of 16 residues. Trimming cost V 5 bases and J 2 bases, with 17 bases left between them. Germline assignment: CDR1 SGHTA and CDR2 FQGTGA. Drawing the rest from reference TRBV7-3 and TRBJ2-3, the complete variable domain is GAGVSQTPSNKVTEKGKYVELRCDPISGHTALYWYRQSLGQGPEFLIYFQGTGAADDSGLPNDRFFAVRPEGSVSTLKIQRTERGDSAVYLCASSPRDSIYTDTQYFGPGTRLTVL.